The clone carrying this TCR beta chain was observed a few times. CD45RO/CCR7/CD25/CD127/CD95/CD27 sorting isolated CD4+ naive, central memory, regulatory and stem cell-like memory cells. This sample stems from a study of beta chain features in type 1 diabetes. Sequencing targeted expressed TCRB transcripts, as all isolated RNA had been reverse transcribed. The protocol was immunoSEQ multiplex PCR, while the TCRdb copy is restricted to in-frame clones and leaves out a portion. In the table there are about 150,000 clones, 11% of which are singletons. This TCR was sampled from a man aged 18-30 years in good health. The sequencing input was central memory CD4+ T cells from blood.

The CDR3 DNA reads TGCGCCAGCAGCTTGGAGGGAGGGCGCACAGATACGCAGTATTTT. It codes for CASSLEGGRTDTQYF. This rearrangement joins TRBV5-1 to TRBJ2-3, with 7 bases fitting TRBD2. The CDR3 spans 15 residues. Germline values: CDR1 SGHRS, CDR2 YFSETQ. Trimming cost V 0 bases and J 1 base; bases outside gene matches: 2.